This record looks at one T cell receptor beta chain sequence and its context. The antigen is not known. TCRdb reworked the 5' RACE reads into one entry per CDR3 protein, no DNA. The repertoire table contains under 600,000 distinct CDR3 sequences. These data are taken from a study of T cells expressing NK-cell markers. Findings of the study overall: Questions lingered over whether expanded NKG2C+ T cell clones were HCMV-specific. Four donors showed these clonotypes also leading the CD3+CD56-NKG2C+ fraction.

CDR1 and CDR2 from the germline V gene are SGHVS and FNYEAQ. The CDR3 consists of 16 residues. The material sequenced was blood T cells: a sorted CD56 or NKG2C T cell subset, CD4+ or CD8+ T cells, or bulk PBMC T cells (not recorded which). This sequence originates from a woman aged 45 to 65 in good health. This chain links TRBV7-6 with TRBJ2-7; TCRdb reports TRBD1, a call that lacks DNA to check it against. CDR3 sequence reads: CASSLGGGRGFREQYF. Filled out from reference TRBV7-6 and TRBJ2-7, the complete variable domain reads GAGVSQSPRYKVTKRGQDVALRCDPISGHVSLYWYRQALGQGPEFLTYFNYEAQQDKSGLPNDRFSAERPEGSISTLTIQRTEQRDSAMYRCASSLGGGRGFREQYFGPGTRLTVT.